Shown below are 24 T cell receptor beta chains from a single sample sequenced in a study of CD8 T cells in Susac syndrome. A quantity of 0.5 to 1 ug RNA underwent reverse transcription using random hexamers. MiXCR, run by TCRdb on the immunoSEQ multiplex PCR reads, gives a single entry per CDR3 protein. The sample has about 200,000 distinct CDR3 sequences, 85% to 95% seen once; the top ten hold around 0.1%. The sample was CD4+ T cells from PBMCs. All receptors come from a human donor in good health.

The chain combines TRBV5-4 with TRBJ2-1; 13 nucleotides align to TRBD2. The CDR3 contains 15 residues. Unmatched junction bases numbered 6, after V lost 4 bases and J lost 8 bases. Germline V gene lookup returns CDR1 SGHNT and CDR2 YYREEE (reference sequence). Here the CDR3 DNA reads TGTGCCAGCAGCCAGGCTGGACTAGCGGGAGATGAGCAGTTCTTC. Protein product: CASSQAGLAGDEQFF.

The CDR3 region is CSASEGEGFNTEAFF. The CDR3 coding sequence is TGCAGTGCTTCGGAGGGGGAAGGGTTTAACACTGAAGCTTTCTTT. The V gene is TRBV20-1, the J gene TRBJ1-1; the D gene is possibly TRBD1 (6 bases). Germline CDR1 DFQATT, CDR2 SNEGSKA (reference sequence). Trimming stripped 5 bases from V and 2 bases from J, with 18 bases between. The length of the CDR3 is 15 residues.

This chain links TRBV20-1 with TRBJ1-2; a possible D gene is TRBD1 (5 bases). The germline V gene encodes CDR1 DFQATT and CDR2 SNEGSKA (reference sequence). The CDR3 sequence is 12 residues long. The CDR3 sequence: CSPGGSDYGYTF. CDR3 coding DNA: TGCAGCCCGGGGGGGAGCGACTATGGCTACACCTTC.

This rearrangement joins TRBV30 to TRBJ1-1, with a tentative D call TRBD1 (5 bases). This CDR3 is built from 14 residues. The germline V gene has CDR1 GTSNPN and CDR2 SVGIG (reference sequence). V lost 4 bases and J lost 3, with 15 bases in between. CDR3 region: CAWNGGGRDTEAFF. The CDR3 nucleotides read TGTGCCTGGAATGGGGGGGGAAGAGACACTGAAGCTTTCTTT.

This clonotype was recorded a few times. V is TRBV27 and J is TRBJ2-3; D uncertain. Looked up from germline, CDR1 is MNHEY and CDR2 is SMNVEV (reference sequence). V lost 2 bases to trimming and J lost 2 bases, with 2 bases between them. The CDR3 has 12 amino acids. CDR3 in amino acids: CASSLPTDTQYF. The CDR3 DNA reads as TGTGCCAGCAGTTTACCCACAGATACGCAGTATTTT.

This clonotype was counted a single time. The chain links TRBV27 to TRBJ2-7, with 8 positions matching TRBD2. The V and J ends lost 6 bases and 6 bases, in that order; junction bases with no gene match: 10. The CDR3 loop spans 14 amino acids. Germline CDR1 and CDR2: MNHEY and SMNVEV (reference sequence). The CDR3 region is CASRQTGLVSEQYV. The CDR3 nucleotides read TGTGCCAGCAGGCAAACGGGACTAGTTTCCGAGCAGTACGTC.

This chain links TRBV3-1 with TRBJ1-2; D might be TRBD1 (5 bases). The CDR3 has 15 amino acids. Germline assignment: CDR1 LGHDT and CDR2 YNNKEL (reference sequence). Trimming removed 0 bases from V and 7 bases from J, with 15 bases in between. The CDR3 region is CASSQDPRGTSGYTF. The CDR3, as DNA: TGTGCCAGCAGCCAAGACCCTCGGGGGACCTCTGGCTACACCTTC.

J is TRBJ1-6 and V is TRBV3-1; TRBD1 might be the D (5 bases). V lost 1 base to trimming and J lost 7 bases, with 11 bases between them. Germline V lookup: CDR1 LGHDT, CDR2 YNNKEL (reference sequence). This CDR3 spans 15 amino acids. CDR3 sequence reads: CASSQGQGGNSPLHF. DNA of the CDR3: TGTGCCAGCAGCCAAGGTCAGGGAGGAAATTCACCCCTCCACTTT. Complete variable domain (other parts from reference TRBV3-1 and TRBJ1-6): DTAVSQTPKYLVTQMGNDKSIKCEQNLGHDTMYWYKQDSKKFLKIMFSYNNKELIINETVPNRFSPKSPDKAHLNLHINSLELGDSAVYFCASSQGQGGNSPLHFGNGTRLTVT.

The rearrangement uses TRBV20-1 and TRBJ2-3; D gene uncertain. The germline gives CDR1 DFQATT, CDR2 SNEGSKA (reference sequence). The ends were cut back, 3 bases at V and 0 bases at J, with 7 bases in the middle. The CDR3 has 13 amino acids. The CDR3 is CSAREASTDTQYF. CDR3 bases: TGCAGTGCTAGGGAAGCGAGCACAGATACGCAGTATTTT.

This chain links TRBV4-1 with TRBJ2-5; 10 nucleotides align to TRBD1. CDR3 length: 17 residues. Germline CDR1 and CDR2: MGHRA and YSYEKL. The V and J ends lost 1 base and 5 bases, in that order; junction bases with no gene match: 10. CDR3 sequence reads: CASSQVSGRQGAETQYF. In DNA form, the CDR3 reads TGCGCCAGCAGCCAAGTTAGTGGGAGACAGGGGGCTGAGACCCAGTACTTC.

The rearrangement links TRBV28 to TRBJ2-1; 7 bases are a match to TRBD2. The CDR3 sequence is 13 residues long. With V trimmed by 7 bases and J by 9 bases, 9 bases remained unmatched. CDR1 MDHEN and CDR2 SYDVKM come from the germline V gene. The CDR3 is CASTSGLVREQFF. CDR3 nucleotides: TGTGCCAGCACCTCAGGACTAGTTCGTGAGCAGTTCTTC.

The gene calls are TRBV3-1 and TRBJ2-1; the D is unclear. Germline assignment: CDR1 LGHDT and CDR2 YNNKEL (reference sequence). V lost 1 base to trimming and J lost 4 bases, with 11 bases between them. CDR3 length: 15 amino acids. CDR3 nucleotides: TGTGCCAGCAGCCAAGTAGAGACCCTATACAATGAGCAGTTCTTC. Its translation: CASSQVETLYNEQFF.

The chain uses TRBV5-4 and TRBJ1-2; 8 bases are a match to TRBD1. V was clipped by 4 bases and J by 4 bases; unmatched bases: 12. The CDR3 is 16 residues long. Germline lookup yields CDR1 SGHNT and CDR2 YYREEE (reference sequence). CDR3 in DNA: TGTGCCAGCAGCGCGGGAACTCGGACAGGGACCTATGGCTACACCTTC. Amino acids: CASSAGTRTGTYGYTF.

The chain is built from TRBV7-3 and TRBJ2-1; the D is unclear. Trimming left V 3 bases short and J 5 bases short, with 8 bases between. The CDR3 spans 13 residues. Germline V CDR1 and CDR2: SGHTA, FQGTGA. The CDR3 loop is CASSFGRDNEQFF. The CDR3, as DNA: TGTGCCAGCAGCTTCGGACGTGACAATGAGCAGTTCTTC.

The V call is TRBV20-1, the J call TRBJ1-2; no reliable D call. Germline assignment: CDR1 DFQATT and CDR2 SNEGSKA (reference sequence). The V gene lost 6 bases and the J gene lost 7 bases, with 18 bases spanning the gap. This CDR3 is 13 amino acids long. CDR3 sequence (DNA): TGCAGTGCCGATCAAAGCGGGCCAAGTGGCTACACCTTC. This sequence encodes CSADQSGPSGYTF.

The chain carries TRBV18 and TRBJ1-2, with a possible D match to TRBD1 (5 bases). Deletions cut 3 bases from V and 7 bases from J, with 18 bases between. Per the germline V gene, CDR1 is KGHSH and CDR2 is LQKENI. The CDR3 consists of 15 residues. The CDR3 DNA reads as TGTGCCAGCTCACCGTCTTCTGGGCCGGGACTTGGCTACACCTTC. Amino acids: CASSPSSGPGLGYTF.

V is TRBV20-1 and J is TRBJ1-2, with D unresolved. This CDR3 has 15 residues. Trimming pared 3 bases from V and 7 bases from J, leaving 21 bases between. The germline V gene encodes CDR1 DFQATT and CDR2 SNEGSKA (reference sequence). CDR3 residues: CSASKGMTILSGYTF. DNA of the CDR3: TGCAGTGCTAGCAAGGGAATGACCATCCTATCTGGCTACACCTTC.

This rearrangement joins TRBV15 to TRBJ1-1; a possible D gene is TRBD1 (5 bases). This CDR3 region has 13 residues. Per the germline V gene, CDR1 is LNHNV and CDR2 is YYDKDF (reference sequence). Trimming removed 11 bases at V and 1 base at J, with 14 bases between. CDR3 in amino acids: CAAQGTRNTEAFF. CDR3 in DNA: TGTGCCGCACAAGGGACGAGGAACACTGAAGCTTTCTTT.

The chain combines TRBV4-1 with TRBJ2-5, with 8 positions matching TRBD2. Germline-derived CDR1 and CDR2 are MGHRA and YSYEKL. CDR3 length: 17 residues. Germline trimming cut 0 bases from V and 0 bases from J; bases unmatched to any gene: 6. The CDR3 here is CASSQDPAGEYQETQYF. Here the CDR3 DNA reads TGCGCCAGCAGCCAAGATCCAGCGGGGGAGTACCAAGAGACCCAGTACTTC.

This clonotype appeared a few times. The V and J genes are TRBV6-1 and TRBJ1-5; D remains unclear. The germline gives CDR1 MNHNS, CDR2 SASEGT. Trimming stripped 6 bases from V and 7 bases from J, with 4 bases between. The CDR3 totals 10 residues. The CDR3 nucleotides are TGTGCCAGCAGCAGACAGCCCCAGCATTTT. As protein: CASSRQPQHF.

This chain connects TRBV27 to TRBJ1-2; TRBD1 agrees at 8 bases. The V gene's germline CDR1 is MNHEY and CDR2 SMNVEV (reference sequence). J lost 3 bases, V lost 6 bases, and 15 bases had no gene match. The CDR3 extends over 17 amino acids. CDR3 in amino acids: CASRADLGTGGDYGYTF. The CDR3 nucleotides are TGTGCCAGCAGAGCCGATTTAGGGACAGGAGGGGACTATGGCTACACCTTC.

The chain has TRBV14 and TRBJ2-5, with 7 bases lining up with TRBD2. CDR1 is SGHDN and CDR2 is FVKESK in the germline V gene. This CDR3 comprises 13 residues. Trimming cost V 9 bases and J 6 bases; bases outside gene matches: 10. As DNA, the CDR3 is TGTGCCAGTGCGGGACTACAACAGCAGACCCAGTACTTC. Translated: CASAGLQQQTQYF.

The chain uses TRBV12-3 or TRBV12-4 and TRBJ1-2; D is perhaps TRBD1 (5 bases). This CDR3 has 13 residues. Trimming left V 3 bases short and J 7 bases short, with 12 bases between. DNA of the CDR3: TGTGCCAGCAGTTTCCTCGGTCAGGGTGGCTACACCTTC. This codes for CASSFLGQGGYTF.

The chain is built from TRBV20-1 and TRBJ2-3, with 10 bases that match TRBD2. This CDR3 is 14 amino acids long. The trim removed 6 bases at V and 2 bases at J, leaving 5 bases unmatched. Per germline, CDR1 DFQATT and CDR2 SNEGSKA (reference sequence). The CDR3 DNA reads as TGCAGTGCCCAAGGACTAGCGGACACAGATACGCAGTATTTT. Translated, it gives CSAQGLADTDTQYF.